The source of this T cell receptor beta chain is a study of T-cell memory formation after mild COVID-19. Study as a whole: TCR clusters mostly belonged to single donors. Findings and caveats of the study: Pre-infection memory showed some responding clones, and this suggested that cross-reactive memory joined. Mainly CM and EM harbored the contracting CD4+ clones; mainly EMRA harbored the CD8+ ones.

One entry per CDR3 protein results from TCRdb running MiXCR on the 5' RACE reads. This sample has roughly 250,000 distinct CDR3 sequences; roughly 15% occur once, and the top ten carry about 3.5%. V was shortened by 4 bases and J by 2 bases, with 12 bases between the two germline ends. The CDR3 is made up of 14 amino acids. CDR1 and CDR2 (germline): SGHKS, YYEKEE (reference sequence). Turning to this clonotype: Its antigen remains unidentified.

What was sequenced was PBMCs or a T cell subset sorted from them (not recorded which). The source of this sequence is a man between 18 and 35 years old who had mild COVID-19 (a few samples of this study predate the infection). Cell type and time point are not known. V and J are TRBV5-5 and TRBJ2-5, with D possibly TRBD1 on 7 matching bases. The CDR3 region is CASSRAGQQETQYF. DNA for the CDR3: TGTGCCAGCAGCCGTGCGGGACAGCAAGAGACCCAGTACTTC.